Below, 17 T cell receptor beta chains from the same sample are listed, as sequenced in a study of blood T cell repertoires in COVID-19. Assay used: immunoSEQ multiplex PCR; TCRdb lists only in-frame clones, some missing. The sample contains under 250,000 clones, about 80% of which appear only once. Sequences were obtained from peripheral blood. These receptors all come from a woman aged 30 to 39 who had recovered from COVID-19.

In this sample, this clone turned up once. Here the CDR3 reads CATSARETQYF. DNA for the CDR3: TGTGCCACCAGTGCCCGGGAGACCCAGTACTTC. This sequence joins TRBV24-1 and TRBJ2-5, with no clear D. Per germline, CDR1 KGHDR and CDR2 SFDVKD. The V and J ends lost 5 bases and 5 bases respectively, with 5 bases between them. The CDR3 length is 11 residues.

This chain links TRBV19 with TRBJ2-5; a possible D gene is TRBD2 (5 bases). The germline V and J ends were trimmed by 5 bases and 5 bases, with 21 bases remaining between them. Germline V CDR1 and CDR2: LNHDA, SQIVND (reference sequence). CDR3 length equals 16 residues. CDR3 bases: TGTGCCAGTAGTCCCGGCGGGCGGAGAGGCGGGGAGACCCAGTACTTC. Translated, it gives CASSPGGRRGGETQYF.

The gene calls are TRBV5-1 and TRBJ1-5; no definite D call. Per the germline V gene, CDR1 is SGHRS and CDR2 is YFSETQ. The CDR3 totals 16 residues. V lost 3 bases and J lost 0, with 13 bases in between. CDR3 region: CASSCPGIYSNQPQHF. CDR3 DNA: TGCGCCAGCAGCTGTCCGGGAATTTATAGCAATCAGCCCCAGCATTTT.

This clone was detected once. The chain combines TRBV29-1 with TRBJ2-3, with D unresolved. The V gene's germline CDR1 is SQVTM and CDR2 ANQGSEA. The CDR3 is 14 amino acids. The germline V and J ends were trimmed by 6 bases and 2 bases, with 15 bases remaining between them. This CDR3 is CSVCSSVVTDTQYF. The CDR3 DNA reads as TGCAGCGTGTGCTCCTCGGTAGTCACAGATACGCAGTATTTT.

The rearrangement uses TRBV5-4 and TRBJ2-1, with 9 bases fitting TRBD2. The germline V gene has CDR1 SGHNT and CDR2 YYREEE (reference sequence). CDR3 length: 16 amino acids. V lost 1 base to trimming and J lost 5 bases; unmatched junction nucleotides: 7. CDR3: CASSLIILAGNNEQFF. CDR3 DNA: TGTGCCAGCAGCTTGATCATCCTAGCGGGAAACAATGAGCAGTTCTTC.

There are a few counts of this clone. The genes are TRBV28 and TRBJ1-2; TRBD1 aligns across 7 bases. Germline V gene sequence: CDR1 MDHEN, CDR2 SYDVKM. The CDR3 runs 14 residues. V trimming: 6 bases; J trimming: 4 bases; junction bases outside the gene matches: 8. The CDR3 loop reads CASRVTGVGYGYTF. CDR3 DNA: TGTGCCAGCAGGGTTACAGGGGTAGGCTATGGCTACACCTTC.

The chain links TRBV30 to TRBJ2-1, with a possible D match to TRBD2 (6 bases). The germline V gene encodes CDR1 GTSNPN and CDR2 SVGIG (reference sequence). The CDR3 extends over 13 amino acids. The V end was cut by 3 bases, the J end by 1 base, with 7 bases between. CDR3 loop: CAWRAGSYNEQFF. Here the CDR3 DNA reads TGTGCCTGGAGAGCGGGTTCCTACAATGAGCAGTTCTTC.

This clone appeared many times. The CDR3 loop is CASSDQGAFGYTF. The CDR3 bases are TGTGCCAGCAGTGACCAGGGGGCGTTTGGCTACACCTTC. The chain employs TRBV2 and TRBJ1-2; 8 bases are shared with TRBD1. Germline-derived CDR1 and CDR2 are SNHLY and FYNNEI. Trimming cost V 3 bases and J 7 bases; bases outside gene matches: 4. CDR3 length: 13 residues.

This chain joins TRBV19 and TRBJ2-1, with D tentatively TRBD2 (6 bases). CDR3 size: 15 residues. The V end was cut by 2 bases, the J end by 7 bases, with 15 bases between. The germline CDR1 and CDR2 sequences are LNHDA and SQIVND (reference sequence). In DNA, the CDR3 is TGTGCCAGTAGTATATGGCTCGGGAGTGGGAATGAGCAGTTCTTC. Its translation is CASSIWLGSGNEQFF.

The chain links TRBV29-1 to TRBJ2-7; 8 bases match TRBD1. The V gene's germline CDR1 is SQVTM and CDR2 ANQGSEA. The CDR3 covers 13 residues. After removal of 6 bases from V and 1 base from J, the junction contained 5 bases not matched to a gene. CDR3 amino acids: CSVDGTGSYEQYF. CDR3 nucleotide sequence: TGCAGCGTAGACGGGACAGGTTCCTACGAGCAGTACTTC.

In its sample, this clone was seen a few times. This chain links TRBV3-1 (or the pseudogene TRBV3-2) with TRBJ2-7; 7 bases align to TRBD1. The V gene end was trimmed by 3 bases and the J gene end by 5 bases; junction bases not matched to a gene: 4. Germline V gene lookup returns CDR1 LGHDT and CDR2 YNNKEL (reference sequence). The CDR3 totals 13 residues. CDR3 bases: TGTGCCAGCAGCCATAGGACAGGAAACGAGCAGTACTTC. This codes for CASSHRTGNEQYF.

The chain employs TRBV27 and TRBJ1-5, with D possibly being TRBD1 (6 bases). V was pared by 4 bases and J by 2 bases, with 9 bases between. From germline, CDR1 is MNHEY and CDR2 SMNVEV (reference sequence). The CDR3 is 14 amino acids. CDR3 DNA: TGTGCCAGCAGTTCACAGGGTGGCAATCAGCCCCAGCATTTT. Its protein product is CASSSQGGNQPQHF.

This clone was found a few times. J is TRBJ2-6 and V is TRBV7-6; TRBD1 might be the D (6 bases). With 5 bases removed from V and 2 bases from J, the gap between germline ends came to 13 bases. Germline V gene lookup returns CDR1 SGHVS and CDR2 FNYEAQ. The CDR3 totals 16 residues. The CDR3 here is CASSLLTGTGANVLTF. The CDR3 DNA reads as TGTGCCAGCAGCCTTCTTACAGGGACTGGGGCCAACGTCCTGACTTTC.

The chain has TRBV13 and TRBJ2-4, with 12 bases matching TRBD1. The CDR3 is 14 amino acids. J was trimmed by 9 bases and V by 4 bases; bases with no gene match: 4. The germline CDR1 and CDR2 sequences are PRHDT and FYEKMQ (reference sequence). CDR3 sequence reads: CASSSGQGAGIQYF. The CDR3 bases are TGTGCCAGCAGCTCGGGACAGGGGGCAGGCATTCAGTACTTC.

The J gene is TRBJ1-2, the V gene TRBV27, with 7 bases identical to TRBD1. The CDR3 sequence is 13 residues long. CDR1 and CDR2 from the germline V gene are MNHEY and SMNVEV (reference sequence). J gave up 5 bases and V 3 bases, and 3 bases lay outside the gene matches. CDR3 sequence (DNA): TGTGCCAGCAGTTTGGACAGGACTTATGGCTACACCTTC. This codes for CASSLDRTYGYTF.

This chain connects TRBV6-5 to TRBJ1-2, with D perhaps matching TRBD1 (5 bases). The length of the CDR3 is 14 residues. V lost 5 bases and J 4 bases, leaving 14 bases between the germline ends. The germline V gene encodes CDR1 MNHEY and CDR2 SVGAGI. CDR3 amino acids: CASSRGRESYGYTF. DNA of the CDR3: TGTGCCAGCAGTAGGGGACGGGAGAGCTATGGCTACACCTTC.

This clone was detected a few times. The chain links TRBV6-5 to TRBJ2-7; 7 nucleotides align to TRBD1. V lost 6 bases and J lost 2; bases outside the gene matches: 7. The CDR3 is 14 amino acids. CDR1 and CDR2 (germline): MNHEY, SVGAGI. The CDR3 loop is CASRPNRGTYEQYF. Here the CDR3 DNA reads TGTGCCAGCAGGCCAAACAGGGGAACCTACGAGCAGTACTTC.